Listed below are T cell receptor beta chains from one sample, sequenced in a study of blood T cell repertoires in COVID-19. TCRdb's table, derived via immunoSEQ multiplex PCR, lists solely in-frame clones and lacks some. The sample consists of 150,000 or so clones, around 88% of them appearing once. The specimen sequenced was peripheral blood. The source is a man in his fifties with acute or convalescent COVID-19. CDR3s include the opening cysteine and the closing phenylalanine or tryptophan. D genes are given only for firm matches. Clone size is stated in some rows and not others, as once, few, many or a class when expanded.

j_call,clone_size,v_call,d_call,cdr3_aa,cdr3_nt
TRBJ1-6,-,TRBV19,-,CASSGLQASSYNSPLHF,TGTGCCAGTAGTGGGTTACAGGCGAGCTCCTATAATTCACCCCTCCACTTT
TRBJ1-4,-,TRBV4-1,TRBD1,CASSLRDRGPALNEKLFF,TGCGCCAGCAGCCTCCGGGACAGGGGGCCTGCGCTTAATGAAAAACTGTTTTTT
TRBJ2-7,few,TRBV20-1,TRBD1,CSASYSGGRGEQYF,TGCAGTGCTAGTTATTCAGGGGGTAGGGGCGAGCAGTACTTC
TRBJ2-3,-,TRBV5-1,TRBD1,CASSWTGQASVTDTQYF,TGCGCCAGCAGCTGGACGGGACAGGCAAGCGTCACAGATACGCAGTATTTT
TRBJ1-4,once,TRBV18,TRBD1,CASAPGQAYEKLFF,TGTGCCAGCGCTCCGGGACAGGCTTATGAAAAACTGTTTTTT
TRBJ1-5,-,TRBV5-6,-,CASSSWGRGQPQHF,TGTGCCAGCAGCTCCTGGGGGCGCGGTCAGCCCCAGCATTTT
TRBJ1-2,-,TRBV6-4,TRBD1,CASSATGDGYTF,TGTGCCAGCAGTGCGACAGGGGATGGCTACACCTTC
TRBJ2-7,-,TRBV24-1,-,CATSDTGFGVYEQYF,TGTGCCACCAGTGATACAGGGTTTGGTGTATACGAGCAGTACTTC
TRBJ2-1,-,TRBV7-9,TRBD1,CASSFWDRNNEQFF,TGTGCCAGCAGCTTCTGGGACAGGAACAATGAGCAGTTCTTC
TRBJ1-2,-,TRBV11-2,TRBD1,CASSLATGAGANYGYTF,TGTGCCAGCAGCCTCGCGACAGGGGCAGGGGCTAACTATGGCTACACCTTC
TRBJ2-1,-,TRBV3-1/TRBV3-2,-,CASSQVSGSPYNEQFF,TGTGCCAGCAGCCAAGTATCCGGGAGCCCCTACAATGAGCAGTTCTTC
TRBJ1-2,-,TRBV6-1,-,CASSQQSPLYGYTF,TGTGCCAGCAGCCAACAAAGTCCCCTCTATGGCTACACCTTC
TRBJ1-6,-,TRBV11-2,-,CASSRTPSGNSPLHF,TGTGCCAGCAGCCGGACGCCGAGCGGAAATTCACCCCTCCACTTT
TRBJ2-7,-,TRBV23-1,-,CASSHGGHPSYEQYF,TGCGCCAGCAGTCACGGCGGGCACCCCTCCTACGAGCAGTACTTC
TRBJ1-4,-,TRBV7-9,-,CASSRPRPGMDEKLFF,TGTGCCAGCAGCCGCCCGAGGCCAGGGATGGATGAAAAACTGTTTTTT
TRBJ1-1,-,TRBV18,TRBD1,CASSAGQANTEAFF,TGTGCCAGCTCAGCGGGACAGGCCAACACTGAAGCTTTCTTT
TRBJ2-2,-,TRBV28,TRBD2,CASSPGLAGAGELFF,TGTGCCAGCAGTCCCGGACTAGCGGGAGCCGGGGAGCTGTTTTTT
TRBJ1-5,-,TRBV15,-,CATSRDRVSVYNQPQHF,TGTGCCACCAGCAGAGACAGGGTTTCGGTTTATAATCAGCCCCAGCATTTT
TRBJ1-2,-,TRBV9,-,CASSVGGADGYTF,TGTGCCAGCAGCGTAGGGGGCGCCGATGGCTACACCTTC
TRBJ2-2,-,TRBV19,-,CASSIPTAELFF,TGTGCCAGTAGTATCCCGACAGCGGAGCTGTTTTTT
TRBJ1-5,-,TRBV7-2,-,CASSLRYGQPQHF,TGTGCCAGCAGCTTACGGTATGGTCAGCCCCAGCATTTT
TRBJ2-3,-,TRBV5-1,TRBD2,CASSLRLAGAEVKTQYF,TGCGCCAGCAGCTTGAGACTAGCCGGCGCCGAAGTCAAGACGCAGTATTTT
TRBJ2-1,-,TRBV5-4,TRBD2,CASSIGLERASEQFF,TGTGCCAGCAGCATTGGACTAGAGAGAGCATCTGAGCAGTTCTTC
TRBJ2-5,once,TRBV7-7,TRBD1,CASSAGQDQETQYF,TGTGCTAGCAGCGCGGGACAGGACCAAGAGACCCAGTACTTC
TRBJ1-1,-,TRBV29-1,-,CSVEVLADTEAFF,TGCAGCGTTGAAGTCCTAGCGGACACTGAAGCTTTCTTT
TRBJ2-2,-,TRBV19,TRBD2,CASTDWGGIGELFF,TGTGCCAGTACCGATTGGGGGGGAATCGGGGAGCTGTTTTTT
TRBJ1-1,-,TRBV6-2/TRBV6-3,-,CASSPIGSRVNTEAFF,TGTGCCAGCAGCCCTATAGGCTCCAGGGTGAACACTGAAGCTTTCTTT
TRBJ2-7,-,TRBV28,TRBD2,CASSNYVGGTYEQYF,TGTGCCAGCAGCAACTACGTGGGAGGGACCTACGAGCAGTACTTC
TRBJ1-1,-,TRBV5-4,TRBD1,CASSGGRGDTEAFF,TGTGCCAGCAGCGGGGGCAGGGGGGACACTGAAGCTTTCTTT
TRBJ2-7,-,TRBV10-3,-,CAISDAGSMKQYF,TGTGCCATCAGTGACGCAGGGTCTATGAAGCAGTACTTC
TRBJ2-3,-,TRBV3-1/TRBV3-2,TRBD2,CASSRQTTGAGGTDTQYF,TGTGCCAGCAGCCGCCAGACGACCGGGGCGGGGGGCACAGATACGCAGTATTTT
TRBJ1-1,-,TRBV12-3/TRBV12-4,-,CASSLEGSTEAFF,TGTGCCAGCAGTTTGGAGGGGAGCACTGAAGCTTTCTTT
TRBJ1-1,-,TRBV3-1/TRBV3-2,TRBD1,CASSHQQGQRTEAFF,TGTGCCAGCAGCCACCAACAGGGGCAAAGGACTGAAGCTTTCTTT
TRBJ1-3,-,TRBV6-5,TRBD1,CASSSGDSSGNTIYF,TGTGCCAGCAGTTCAGGGGACAGCTCTGGAAACACCATATATTTT
TRBJ1-5,-,TRBV2,-,CASSAGTDNQPQHF,TGTGCCAGCAGTGCCGGGACTGACAATCAGCCCCAGCATTTT
TRBJ2-6,-,TRBV5-1,-,CASSSGDTGANVLTF,TGCGCCAGCAGCTCGGGAGATACTGGGGCCAACGTCCTGACTTTC
TRBJ1-5,-,TRBV28,TRBD1,CASSFGRGRFQPQHF,TGTGCCAGCAGTTTCGGCAGGGGGCGTTTTCAGCCCCAGCATTTT
TRBJ2-3,-,TRBV27,TRBD2,CASSPPSGRASTDTQYF,TGTGCCAGCAGCCCCCCTAGCGGGAGGGCGAGCACAGATACGCAGTATTTT
TRBJ2-7,-,TRBV6-5,TRBD2,CASISSGRMPYEQYF,TGTGCCAGCATTAGTAGCGGGAGAATGCCCTACGAGCAGTACTTC
TRBJ1-6,-,TRBV7-9,-,CASSLEGALNSPLHF,TGTGCCAGCAGCTTAGAAGGGGCTCTGAATTCACCCCTCCACTTT
TRBJ2-2,-,TRBV2,-,CASSEGGAIGPGELFF,TGTGCCAGCAGTGAAGGGGGCGCAATCGGACCCGGGGAGCTGTTTTTT
TRBJ1-6,-,TRBV25-1,-,CASGSAYNSPLHF,TGTGCCAGCGGGAGCGCCTATAATTCACCCCTCCACTTT
TRBJ2-3,-,TRBV24-1,-,CATSGDSPDTQYF,TGTGCCACCAGTGGCGACAGCCCAGATACGCAGTATTTT
TRBJ2-1,-,TRBV29-1,TRBD1,CSVPGQGFHEQFF,TGCAGCGTGCCAGGACAGGGGTTTCATGAGCAGTTCTTC
TRBJ1-5,-,TRBV10-3,-,CAISKDSSNQPQHF,TGTGCCATCAGCAAAGACAGTAGCAATCAGCCCCAGCATTTT
TRBJ1-5,-,TRBV6-1,-,CASSDEPAGYQPQHF,TGTGCCAGCAGTGACGAACCTGCAGGGTATCAGCCCCAGCATTTT
TRBJ2-7,once,TRBV29-1,-,CSVAGERGTYEQYF,TGCAGCGTGGCAGGGGAGAGGGGCACCTACGAGCAGTACTTC
TRBJ1-1,once,TRBV24-1,-,CATSDYRNTEAFF,TGTGCCACCAGTGATTACAGGAACACTGAAGCTTTCTTT